This TCR beta chain was sequenced in a study of blood T cell repertoires in COVID-19. Whole-study context: Italy, Spain and the United States were the sources of the convalescent and acute COVID-19 samples. T cells, B-cell-depleted T cells, or PBMCs provided the cDNA or gDNA that served as material.

The CDR3 runs 14 residues. The V gene's germline CDR1 is MGHRA and CDR2 YSYEKL. V was pared by 2 bases and J by 2 bases, with 9 bases between. In the study's own analysis: Estimation of nucleated cell counts was performed using reference gene primer amplification. Here immunoSEQ multiplex PCR was the method, and the copy in TCRdb shows in-frame clones only, minus some. That table supplies the V and J calls and clone size; D and trimming were determined from the DNA. This sample has about 350,000 clones, with about 90% found just once. This receptor was obtained from a woman aged 18-30 years who had recovered from COVID-19. Sequencing was performed on peripheral blood. The chain carries TRBV4-1 and TRBJ1-2; possibly TRBD1 for D (5 bases). For the CDR3, the DNA is TGCGCCAGCAGCCAACTGACAGTAAACTATGGCTACACCTTC. As protein: CASSQLTVNYGYTF.